Listed below are T cell receptor beta chains from one sample, sequenced in a study of cytomegalovirus exposure and HLA in healthy donors. TCRdb keeps only in-frame clones here, not all; method: immunoSEQ multiplex PCR. The table shows 80,000 to 100,000 clones, with about four fifths occurring only once. The material sequenced was PBMCs. These receptors came from a man aged 40-55 years in good health and CMV-seropositive. Both conserved end residues are part of each CDR3. The D gene is left open where the match is weak. Clone sizes are given selectively: once, few, many, or a class where the clone is expanded.

abundance | j_gene | v_gene | d_gene | CDR3nt | CDR3aa
few | TRBJ1-1 | TRBV11-3 | - | TGTGCCAGCAGCTCTTCCATTCGCGCTGAAGCTTTCTTT | CASSSSIRAEAFF
- | TRBJ2-7 | TRBV5-1 | - | TGCGCCAGCAGCCCTCGGGAGACTTACGAGCAGTACTTC | CASSPRETYEQYF
- | TRBJ2-1 | TRBV5-6 | - | TGTGCCAGCCGGGTCTACAATGAGCAGTTCTTC | CASRVYNEQFF
- | TRBJ2-3 | TRBV2 | - | TGTGCCAGCAGTGGACTCAGCACAGATACGCAGTATTTT | CASSGLSTDTQYF
- | TRBJ2-3 | TRBV7-6 | - | TGTGCCAGCAGCTTAGGGGTCGGGTTCTCCACAGATACGCAGTATTTT | CASSLGVGFSTDTQYF
- | TRBJ2-7 | TRBV10-1 | - | TGCGCCAGCAGCTGGGGCAGGGGCTACGAGCAGTACTTC | CASSWGRGYEQYF
once | TRBJ1-1 | TRBV29-1 | - | TGCAGCGTTGAATGGACAGCACTCCAGGGTGAAGCTTTCTTT | CSVEWTALQGEAFF
- | TRBJ1-5 | TRBV28 | - | TGTGCCAGCAGTTTGGGTTGGTGGCAGGGTGTAAGCAATCAGCCCCAGCATTTT | CASSLGWWQGVSNQPQHF
- | TRBJ1-6 | TRBV5-1 | - | TGCGCCAGCAGCTCGGCCCCCCGGGGGGCGAGGGGTAATTCACCCCTCCACTTT | CASSSAPRGARGNSPLHF
- | TRBJ2-1 | TRBV9 | - | TGTGCCAGCAGCCCTAGGACTACCATTGGGGAGCAGTTCTTC | CASSPRTTIGEQFF
- | TRBJ1-4 | TRBV6-5 | TRBD1 | TGTGCCAGCAGCTTGACAGGGAGAAATGAAAAACTGTTTTTT | CASSLTGRNEKLFF
- | TRBJ1-3 | TRBV18 | - | TGTGCCAGCTCGGTAAACAGGGAGCACTCTGGAAACACCATATATTTT | CASSVNREHSGNTIYF
few | TRBJ2-1 | TRBV28 | TRBD2 | TGTGCCAGCTCCATCGTAGGGGGACTAGCGGGAGCCGCGTTCTTC | CASSIVGGLAGAAFF
- | TRBJ1-6 | TRBV2 | TRBD1 | TGTGCCAGCAGTGAAAACAGGGGAAATTCACCCCTCCACTTT | CASSENRGNSPLHF
once | TRBJ1-5 | TRBV19 | - | TGTGCCAGTAGAGGGCAGGGCCATCAGCCCCAGCATTTT | CASRGQGHQPQHF
few | TRBJ1-1 | TRBV29-1 | - | TGCAGCGTTGAGCGGTCTACGGGTACTGAAGCTTTCTTT | CSVERSTGTEAFF
once | TRBJ2-7 | TRBV4-1 | - | TGCGCCAGCAGCCACCCCGGACAGGAGCAGTACTTC | CASSHPGQEQYF
- | TRBJ2-3 | TRBV5-1 | - | TGCGCCAGCAGCACCCCGGTAGGGGATGCAGATACGCAGTATTTT | CASSTPVGDADTQYF
- | TRBJ1-3 | TRBV29-1 | - | TGCAGCGTTGAAGACCCAGTCGGAAACACCATATATTTT | CSVEDPVGNTIYF
once | TRBJ2-2 | TRBV10-3 | TRBD2 | TGTGCCATCAGGGGAGCGGGAGGGATCACCGGGGAGCTGTTTTTT | CAIRGAGGITGELFF
few | TRBJ1-3 | TRBV11-2 | - | TGTGCCAGCAGCTTAGACAGGGTATCTGGAAACACCATATATTTT | CASSLDRVSGNTIYF
once | TRBJ1-1 | TRBV18 | TRBD1 | TGTGCCAGCTCAGAGACAGGGGGTAACACTGAAGCTTTCTTT | CASSETGGNTEAFF
once | TRBJ2-3 | TRBV9 | TRBD2 | TGTGCCAGCAGCGCCCCTTCGGGGGGATCGGGGACAGATACGCAGTATTTT | CASSAPSGGSGTDTQYF
- | TRBJ1-5 | TRBV19 | - | TGTGCCAGTAGTATAGCTGGAGGGAATAGCAATCAGCCCCAGCATTTT | CASSIAGGNSNQPQHF
- | TRBJ1-5 | TRBV18 | - | TGTGCCAGCTCACCGGACAACAATCAGCCCCAGCATTTT | CASSPDNNQPQHF
- | TRBJ2-1 | TRBV7-6 | - | TGTGCCAGCAGCTTAGGCAGCGGCGGCTACAATGAGCAGTTCTTC | CASSLGSGGYNEQFF
- | TRBJ2-1 | TRBV9 | TRBD2 | TGTGCCAGTGGTGTTAGCGGGAGGGTCAATGAGCAGTTCTTC | CASGVSGRVNEQFF
- | TRBJ1-6 | TRBV2 | TRBD1 | TGTGCCAGCAGTGCCGCTCGACAGGGAAATTCACCCCTCCACTTT | CASSAARQGNSPLHF
- | TRBJ1-6 | TRBV29-1 | TRBD1 | TGCAGCGTCGGGACAGGGGCGGGTAATTCACCCCTCCACTTT | CSVGTGAGNSPLHF
- | TRBJ1-1 | TRBV28 | - | TGTGCCAGCAGGGACCGGGGGGGAGATGGGAACACTGAAGCTTTCTTT | CASRDRGGDGNTEAFF
few | TRBJ2-1 | TRBV19 | TRBD1 | TGTGCCACCCAGGACAGGGCCTACAATGAGCAGTTCTTC | CATQDRAYNEQFF
once | TRBJ2-1 | TRBV6-5 | TRBD1 | TGTGCCAGCACCCCACGCCGGGACAGCAATGAGCAGTTCTTC | CASTPRRDSNEQFF
few | TRBJ2-1 | TRBV5-1 | - | TGCGCCAGCAGCTTGGTACAGAGCTCCTACAATGAGCAGTTCTTC | CASSLVQSSYNEQFF
- | TRBJ1-5 | TRBV7-9 | - | TGTGCCAGCAGCTTATCCGGTTCTCAGCCCCAGCATTTT | CASSLSGSQPQHF
once | TRBJ2-2 | TRBV5-1 | TRBD1 | TGCGCCAGCAGCCCGGGCGGGACAGGCACCGGGGAGCTGTTTTTT | CASSPGGTGTGELFF
- | TRBJ2-5 | TRBV7-9 | TRBD1 | TGTGCCAGCAGACGGGACAGGGCAAGTGTGGAGACCCAGTACTTC | CASRRDRASVETQYF
- | TRBJ2-2 | TRBV19 | - | TGTGCCAGTAGTACCAGGGAGAACACCGGGGAGCTGTTTTTT | CASSTRENTGELFF
- | TRBJ1-1 | TRBV10-3 | - | TGTGCCATCAAGAAACAGGGTATTACTGAAGCTTTCTTT | CAIKKQGITEAFF
- | TRBJ2-7 | TRBV18 | - | TGTGCCAGCTCGTCCACCCTGCAGGGGAGCTTGGGGCAGTACTTC | CASSSTLQGSLGQYF
- | TRBJ2-3 | TRBV19 | TRBD2 | TGTGCCAGTAGTACTAGCGGGAGGTATGGAGATACGCAGTATTTT | CASSTSGRYGDTQYF
- | TRBJ1-4 | TRBV25-1 | - | TGTGCCAGCAGTGAATGGGGCAGGCGTAATGAAAAACTGTTTTTT | CASSEWGRRNEKLFF
- | TRBJ2-3 | TRBV6-4 | - | TGTGCCAGCAGTCGGGATCCCGGAGATACGCAGTATTTT | CASSRDPGDTQYF
- | TRBJ1-1 | TRBV9 | - | TGTGCCAGCAGCGCTAAGGGAGTTAACACTGAAGCTTTCTTT | CASSAKGVNTEAFF
- | TRBJ2-7 | TRBV27 | - | TGTGCCAGCAGTTTAAACGGCAGGGGTCTCTCCTACGAGCAGTACTTC | CASSLNGRGLSYEQYF
- | TRBJ1-1 | TRBV28 | - | TGTGCCAGCAGTTTCCGAGTCGGAAGGGGGACTGAAGCTTTCTTT | CASSFRVGRGTEAFF
- | TRBJ1-1 | TRBV19 | TRBD1 | TGTGCCAGTTTACAGGGGCGCACTGAAGCTTTCTTT | CASLQGRTEAFF
- | TRBJ1-6 | TRBV6-5 | - | TGTGCCAGCAGGTACACGAGCTCCTATAATTCACCCCTCCACTTT | CASRYTSSYNSPLHF
- | TRBJ1-3 | TRBV9 | - | TGTGCCAGCAGCGCCCACAGGGACTCTGGAAACACCATATATTTT | CASSAHRDSGNTIYF
- | TRBJ2-1 | TRBV7-9 | TRBD2 | TGTGCCAGCAGCTTAGAGCGGGGGGGCGTATATGAGCAGTTCTTC | CASSLERGGVYEQFF
- | TRBJ2-1 | TRBV27 | TRBD2 | TGTGCCAGTGCGGGGGGGATCCGGCTTCCCTACAATGAGCAGTTCTTC | CASAGGIRLPYNEQFF
- | TRBJ2-7 | TRBV10-3 | - | TGTGCCACCTCGGTCCCCCCCATGGAGCAGTACTTC | CATSVPPMEQYF
- | TRBJ2-3 | TRBV19 | TRBD1 | TGTGCCAGTAGTGCCCGGACAGGGGACTTGAATACGCAGTATTTT | CASSARTGDLNTQYF
- | TRBJ1-1 | TRBV10-1 | TRBD1 | TGCGCCAGCAGTGATGGTTCCGGGACAGGGGAAGCTTTCTTT | CASSDGSGTGEAFF
- | TRBJ2-5 | TRBV7-9 | TRBD2 | TGTGCCAGCAGCCGACTAGCGGGGGGGCAAGAGACCCAGTACTTC | CASSRLAGGQETQYF
- | TRBJ2-2 | TRBV5-4 | TRBD1 | TGTGCCAGCAGCTTGGACAGGGGGACCGGGGAGCTGTTTTTT | CASSLDRGTGELFF
- | TRBJ2-1 | TRBV9 | - | TGTGCCAGCAGCTTAGACCAGGGTGAGCAGCTCTTC | CASSLDQGEQLF
- | TRBJ2-6 | TRBV7-5 | - | TGTGCCAGAAGCTCCGCGATGGGGGCCAACGTCCTGACTTTC | CARSSAMGANVLTF
few | TRBJ1-5 | TRBV7-9 | - | TGTGCCAGCAGCTTAGACGACAGGCCTAATCAGCCCCAGCATTTT | CASSLDDRPNQPQHF
- | TRBJ1-6 | TRBV7-9 | - | TGTTCCAGCAGTGGGGAGACCCTCCACTTT | CSSSGETLHF
once | TRBJ2-3 | TRBV7-9 | - | TGTGCCAGCAGCTTGATAGAGGGGCGGGGTGGTTCGGATACGCAGTATTTT | CASSLIEGRGGSDTQYF